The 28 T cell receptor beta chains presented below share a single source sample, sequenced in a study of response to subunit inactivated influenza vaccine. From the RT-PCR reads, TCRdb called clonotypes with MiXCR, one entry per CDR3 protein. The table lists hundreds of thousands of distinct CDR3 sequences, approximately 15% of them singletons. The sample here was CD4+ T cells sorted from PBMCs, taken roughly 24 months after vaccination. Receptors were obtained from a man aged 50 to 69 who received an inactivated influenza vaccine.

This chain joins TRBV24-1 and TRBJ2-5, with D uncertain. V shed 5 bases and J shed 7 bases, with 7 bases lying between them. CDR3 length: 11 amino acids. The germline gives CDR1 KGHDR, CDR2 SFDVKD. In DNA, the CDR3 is TGTGCCACCAGTGGAGCCGGGACCCAGTACTTC. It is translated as CATSGAGTQYF.

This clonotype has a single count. The CDR3 loop reads CASSLGAGGTSSGNTIYF. CDR3 nucleotide sequence: TGTGCCAGCAGTTTAGGGGCAGGGGGCACCAGCTCTGGAAACACCATATATTTT. The rearrangement uses TRBV12-3 or TRBV12-4 and TRBJ1-3, with 8 bases fitting TRBD1. CDR3 length: 18 residues. Trimming took 1 base from V and 0 from J; bases not matched to a gene: 8.

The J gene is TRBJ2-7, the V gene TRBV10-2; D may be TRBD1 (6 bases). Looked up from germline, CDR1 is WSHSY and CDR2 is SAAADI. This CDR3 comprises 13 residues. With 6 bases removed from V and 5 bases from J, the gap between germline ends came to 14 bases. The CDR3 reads CASRTTGLHEQYF. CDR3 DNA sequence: TGCGCCAGCAGGACAACAGGGCTGCACGAGCAGTACTTC.

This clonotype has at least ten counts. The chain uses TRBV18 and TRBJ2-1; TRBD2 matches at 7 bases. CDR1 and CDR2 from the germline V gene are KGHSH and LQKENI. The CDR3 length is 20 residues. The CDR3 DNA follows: TGTGTCCACCAGCTCACCATAGTGAGGGCGGAGCGGGGCCCCTACAATGAGCAGTTCTTC. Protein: CVHQLTIVRAERGPYNEQFF.

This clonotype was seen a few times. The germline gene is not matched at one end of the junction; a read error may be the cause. In DNA form, the CDR3 reads TGTGCCAGCAGCTATTGGAATGCGGGTCGAAACACCATATATTTT. Protein product: CASSYWNAGRNTIYF. The chain uses TRBV6-9 and TRBJ1-3; unclear D gene. Germline V lookup: CDR1 MNHGY, CDR2 SVAAGI. The length of the CDR3 is 15 residues.

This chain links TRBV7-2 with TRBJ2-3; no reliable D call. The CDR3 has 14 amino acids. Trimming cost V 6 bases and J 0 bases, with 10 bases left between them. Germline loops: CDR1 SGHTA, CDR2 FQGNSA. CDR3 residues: CASRAPTSTDTQYF. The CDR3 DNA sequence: TGTGCCAGCAGGGCGCCCACTAGCACAGATACGCAGTATTTT.

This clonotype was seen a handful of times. CDR3 residues: CASSFLVDYEQYF. CDR3 DNA sequence: TGTGCCAGCAGTTTTCTTGTGGACTACGAGCAGTACTTC. This sequence joins TRBV28 and TRBJ2-7; D gene uncertain. The CDR3 consists of 13 residues. The V gene lost 3 bases and the J gene lost 3 bases, with 9 bases spanning the gap. Germline V gene sequence: CDR1 MDHEN, CDR2 SYDVKM.

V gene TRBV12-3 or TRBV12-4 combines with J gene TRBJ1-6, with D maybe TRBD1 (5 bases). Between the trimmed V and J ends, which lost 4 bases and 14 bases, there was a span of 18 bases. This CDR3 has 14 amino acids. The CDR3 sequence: CASSSTRSGTALHF. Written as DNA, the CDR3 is TGTGCCAGCAGTTCCACCAGGTCAGGGACGGCCCTCCACTTT.

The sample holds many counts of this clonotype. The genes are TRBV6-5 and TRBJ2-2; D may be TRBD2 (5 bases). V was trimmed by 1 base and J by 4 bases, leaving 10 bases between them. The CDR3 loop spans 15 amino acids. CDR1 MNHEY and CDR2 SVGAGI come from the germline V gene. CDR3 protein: CASSYWGVGTGELFF. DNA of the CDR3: TGTGCCAGCAGTTACTGGGGAGTGGGCACCGGGGAGCTGTTTTTT.

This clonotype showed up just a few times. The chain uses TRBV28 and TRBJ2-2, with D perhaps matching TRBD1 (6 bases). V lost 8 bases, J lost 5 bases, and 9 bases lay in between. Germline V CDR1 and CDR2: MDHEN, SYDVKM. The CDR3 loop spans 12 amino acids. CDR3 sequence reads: CASYRVTGELFF. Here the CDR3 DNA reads TGTGCCAGCTACAGGGTAACCGGGGAGCTGTTTTTT.

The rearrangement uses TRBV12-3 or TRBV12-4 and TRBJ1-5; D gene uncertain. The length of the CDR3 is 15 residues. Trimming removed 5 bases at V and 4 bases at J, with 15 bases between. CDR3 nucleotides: TGTGCCAGCAGTCCACTTGGGGTAGGGAATCAGCCCCAGCATTTT. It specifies CASSPLGVGNQPQHF.

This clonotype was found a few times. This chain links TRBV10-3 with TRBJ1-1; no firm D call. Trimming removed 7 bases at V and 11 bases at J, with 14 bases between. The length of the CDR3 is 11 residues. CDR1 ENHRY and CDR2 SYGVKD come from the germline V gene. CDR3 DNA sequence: TGTGCCATCAAATCGACCGGGGAGGCTTTCTTT. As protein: CAIKSTGEAFF.

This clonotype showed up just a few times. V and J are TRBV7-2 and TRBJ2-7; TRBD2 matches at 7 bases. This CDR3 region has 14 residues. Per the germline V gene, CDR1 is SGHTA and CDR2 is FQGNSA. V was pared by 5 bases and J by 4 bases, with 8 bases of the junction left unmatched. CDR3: CASSIGRSGYEQYF. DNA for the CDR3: TGTGCCAGCAGCATCGGGAGGTCAGGGTACGAGCAGTACTTC.

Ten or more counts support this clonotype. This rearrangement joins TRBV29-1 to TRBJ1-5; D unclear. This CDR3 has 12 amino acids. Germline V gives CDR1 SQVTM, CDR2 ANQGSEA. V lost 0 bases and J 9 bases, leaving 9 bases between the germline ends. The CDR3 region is CSVEDVGTPQHF. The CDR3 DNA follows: TGCAGCGTTGAAGATGTGGGCACGCCCCAGCATTTT.

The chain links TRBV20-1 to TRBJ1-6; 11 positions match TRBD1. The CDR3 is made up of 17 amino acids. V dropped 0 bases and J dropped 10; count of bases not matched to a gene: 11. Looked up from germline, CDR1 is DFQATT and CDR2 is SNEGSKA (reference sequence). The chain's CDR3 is CSARDLRKDRGRSPLHF. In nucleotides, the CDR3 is TGCAGTGCTAGAGATCTGAGAAAGGACAGGGGGCGATCACCCCTCCACTTT.

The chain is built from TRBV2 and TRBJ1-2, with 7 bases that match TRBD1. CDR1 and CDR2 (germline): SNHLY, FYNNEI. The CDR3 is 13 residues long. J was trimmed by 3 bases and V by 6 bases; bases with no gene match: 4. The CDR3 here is CASRTGLDYGYTF. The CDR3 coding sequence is TGTGCCAGCAGGACAGGGCTTGACTATGGCTACACCTTC.

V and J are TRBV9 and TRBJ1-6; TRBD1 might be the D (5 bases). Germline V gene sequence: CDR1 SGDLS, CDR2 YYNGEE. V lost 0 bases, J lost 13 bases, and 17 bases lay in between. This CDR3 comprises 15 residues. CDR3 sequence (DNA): TGTGCCAGCAGCGTAGATCCGGGGACCAGCTCCCCCCTCCACTTT. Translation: CASSVDPGTSSPLHF.

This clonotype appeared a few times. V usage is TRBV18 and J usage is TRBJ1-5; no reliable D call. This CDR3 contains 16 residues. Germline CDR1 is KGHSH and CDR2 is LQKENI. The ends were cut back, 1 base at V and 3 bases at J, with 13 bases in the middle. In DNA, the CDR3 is TGTGCCAGCTCACCACAGATAATAGGGTACAATCAGCCCCAGCATTTT. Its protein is CASSPQIIGYNQPQHF.

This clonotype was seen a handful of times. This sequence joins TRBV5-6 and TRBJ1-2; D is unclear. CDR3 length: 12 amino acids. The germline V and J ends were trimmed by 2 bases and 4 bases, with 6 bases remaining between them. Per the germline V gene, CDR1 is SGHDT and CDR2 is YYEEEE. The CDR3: CASSLQFYGYTF. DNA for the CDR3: TGTGCCAGCAGCTTACAGTTCTATGGCTACACCTTC.

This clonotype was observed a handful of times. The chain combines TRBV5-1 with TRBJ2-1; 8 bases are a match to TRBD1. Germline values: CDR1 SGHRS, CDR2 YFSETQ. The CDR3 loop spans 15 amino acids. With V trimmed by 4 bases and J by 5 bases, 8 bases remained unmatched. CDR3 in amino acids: CASSTGQGRNNEQFF. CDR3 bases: TGCGCCAGCAGCACCGGACAGGGTAGGAACAATGAGCAGTTCTTC. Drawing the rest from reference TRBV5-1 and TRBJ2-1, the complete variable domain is KAGVTQTPRYLIKTRGQQVTLSCSPISGHRSVSWYQQTPGQGLQFLFEYFSETQRNKGNFPGRFSGRQFSNSRSEMNVSTLELGDSALYLCASSTGQGRNNEQFFGPGTRLTVL.

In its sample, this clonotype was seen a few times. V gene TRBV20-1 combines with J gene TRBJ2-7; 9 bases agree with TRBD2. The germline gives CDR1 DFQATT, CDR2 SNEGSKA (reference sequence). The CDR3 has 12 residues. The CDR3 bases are TGCAGGGCCTTTAGCGGGAGCTACGAGCAGTACTTC. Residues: CRAFSGSYEQYF.

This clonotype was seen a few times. CDR3 bases: TGCAGCGTTGACCGACTAGCGGGGCTTCAAGAGACCCAGTACTTC. Residues: CSVDRLAGLQETQYF. V gene TRBV29-1 combines with J gene TRBJ2-5, with 11 bases identical to TRBD2. The CDR3 totals 15 residues. V dropped 3 bases and J dropped 2; count of bases not matched to a gene: 5. CDR1 is SQVTM and CDR2 is ANQGSEA in the germline V gene.

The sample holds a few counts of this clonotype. This chain's CDR3 is CASSYFGGSNQPQHF. The DNA for the CDR3 is TGTGCCAGCAGTTACTTCGGAGGGAGCAATCAGCCCCAGCATTTT. V gene TRBV6-2 or TRBV6-3 combines with J gene TRBJ1-5; D is ambiguous. V gave up 1 base and J gave up 1 base, with 8 bases separating them. The germline V gene has CDR1 MNHEY and CDR2 SVGEGT. CDR3 length: 15 residues.

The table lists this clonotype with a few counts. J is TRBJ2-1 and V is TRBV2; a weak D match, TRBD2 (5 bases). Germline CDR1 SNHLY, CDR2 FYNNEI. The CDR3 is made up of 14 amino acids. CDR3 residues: CGEGEDWPTNEQFF. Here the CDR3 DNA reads TGTGGTGAGGGCGAGGATTGGCCAACCAATGAGCAGTTCTTC.

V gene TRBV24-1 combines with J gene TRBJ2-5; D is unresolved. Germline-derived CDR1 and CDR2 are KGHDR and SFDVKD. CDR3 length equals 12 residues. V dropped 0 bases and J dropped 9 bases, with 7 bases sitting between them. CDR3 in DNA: TGTGCCACCAGTGATTTGCGGTCGGCCCAGTACTTC. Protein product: CATSDLRSAQYF.

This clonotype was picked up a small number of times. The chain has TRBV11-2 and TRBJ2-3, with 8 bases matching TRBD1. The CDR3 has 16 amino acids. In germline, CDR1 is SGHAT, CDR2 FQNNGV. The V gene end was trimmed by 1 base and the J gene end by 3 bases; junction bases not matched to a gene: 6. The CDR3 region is CASSLVSGGFTDTQYF. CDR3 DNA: TGTGCCAGCAGCTTAGTATCAGGGGGCTTTACAGATACGCAGTATTTT. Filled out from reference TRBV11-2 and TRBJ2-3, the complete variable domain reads EAGVAQSPRYKIIEKRQSVAFWCNPISGHATLYWYQQILGQGPKLLIQFQNNGVVDDSQLPKDRFSAERLKGVDSTLKIQPAKLEDSAVYLCASSLVSGGFTDTQYFGPGTRLTVL.

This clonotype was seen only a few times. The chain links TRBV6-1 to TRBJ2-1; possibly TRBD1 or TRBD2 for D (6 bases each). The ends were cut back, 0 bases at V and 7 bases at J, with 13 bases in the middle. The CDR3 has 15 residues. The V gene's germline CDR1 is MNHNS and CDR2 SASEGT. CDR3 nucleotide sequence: TGTGCCAGCAGTGAAGCCCTAGGGGGGTTAAATGAGCAGTTCTTC. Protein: CASSEALGGLNEQFF.

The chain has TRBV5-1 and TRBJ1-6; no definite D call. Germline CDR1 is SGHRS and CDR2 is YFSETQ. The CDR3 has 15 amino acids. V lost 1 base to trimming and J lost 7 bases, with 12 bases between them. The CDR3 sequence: CASSLRSSANSPLHF. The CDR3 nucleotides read TGCGCCAGCAGCTTGCGGTCGTCAGCAAATTCACCCCTCCACTTT.